This T cell receptor beta chain was identified during a study of shared clonotypes between healthy human individuals. V lost 4 bases and J 1 base, leaving 6 bases between the germline ends. The CDR3 length is 12 residues. CDR1 and CDR2 from the germline V gene are GTSNPN and SVGIG (reference sequence). Genomic DNA (from each subset) was split evenly across several immunoSEQ plates. TCRdb's table, derived via immunoSEQ multiplex PCR, lists solely in-frame clones and lacks some. The sample has hundreds of thousands of clones, around three quarters seen once. In this sample, this clone turned up a few times.

Sequenced material: memory CD4+ T cells sorted from blood. Subset described: CD45RA-negative fraction. This clonotype was obtained from a woman in her 30s in good health. This chain links TRBV30 with TRBJ2-3; D gene ambiguous. CDR3 region: CAWNLGTDTQYF. CDR3 DNA sequence: TGTGCCTGGAACCTTGGCACAGATACGCAGTATTTT.